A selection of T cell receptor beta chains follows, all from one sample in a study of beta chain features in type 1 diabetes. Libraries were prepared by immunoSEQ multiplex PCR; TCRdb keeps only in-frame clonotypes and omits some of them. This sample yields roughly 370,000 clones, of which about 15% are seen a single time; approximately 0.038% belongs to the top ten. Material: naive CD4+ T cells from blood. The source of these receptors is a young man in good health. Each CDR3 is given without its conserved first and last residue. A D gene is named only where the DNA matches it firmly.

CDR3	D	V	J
ASSFDVGTGDNEQF	TRBD1	TRBV5-4	TRBJ2-1
SASLADTQY	.	TRBV20-1	TRBJ2-3
ASSRSLEGRAYEQY	.	TRBV4-3	TRBJ2-7
ASTPNTGELF	.	TRBV25-1	TRBJ2-2
ASSSGAGYGYT	.	TRBV7-2	TRBJ1-2
ASSYRGGRGDTQY	TRBD2	TRBV6-6	TRBJ2-3
ASSLERGPYNEQF	TRBD2	TRBV7-9	TRBJ2-1
ASSLGYSGRIYNEQF	TRBD2	TRBV11-1	TRBJ2-1
ASSVSGAKETQY	TRBD2	TRBV9	TRBJ2-5
ASRKLAGGEQF	TRBD2	TRBV2	TRBJ2-1
ASSYLASGGKDTQY	TRBD2	TRBV6-6	TRBJ2-3
ASSPSGRVAKNIQY	TRBD2	TRBV27	TRBJ2-4
ASSAGSSSTDTQY	.	TRBV25-1	TRBJ2-3